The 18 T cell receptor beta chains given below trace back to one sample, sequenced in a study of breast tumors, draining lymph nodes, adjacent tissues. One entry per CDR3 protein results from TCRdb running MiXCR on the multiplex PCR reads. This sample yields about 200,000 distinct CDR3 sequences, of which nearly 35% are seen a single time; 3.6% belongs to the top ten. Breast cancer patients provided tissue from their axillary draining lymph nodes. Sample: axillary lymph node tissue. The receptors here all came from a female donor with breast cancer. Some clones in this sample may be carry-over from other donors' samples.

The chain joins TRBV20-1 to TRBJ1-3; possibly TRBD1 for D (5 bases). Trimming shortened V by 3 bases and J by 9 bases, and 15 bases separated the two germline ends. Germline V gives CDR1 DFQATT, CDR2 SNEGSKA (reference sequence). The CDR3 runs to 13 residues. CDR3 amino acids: CSARPDSIGTIYF. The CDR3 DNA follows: TGCAGTGCTAGGCCAGACAGCATAGGCACCATATATTTT.

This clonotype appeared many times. In DNA, the CDR3 is TGTGCCACCAGGGCGGGAGGGGGAGAGACCCAGTACTTC. The encoded protein is CATRAGGGETQYF. The J gene is TRBJ2-5, the V gene TRBV24-1, with TRBD2 identical over 9 bases. Germline V gene lookup returns CDR1 KGHDR and CDR2 SFDVKD. V shed 7 bases and J 4 bases; nucleotides not matched to a gene: 3. The length of the CDR3 is 13 residues.

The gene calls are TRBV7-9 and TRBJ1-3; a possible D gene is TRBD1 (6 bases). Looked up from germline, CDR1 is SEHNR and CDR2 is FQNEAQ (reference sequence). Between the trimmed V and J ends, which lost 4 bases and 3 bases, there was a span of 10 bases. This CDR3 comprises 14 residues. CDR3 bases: TGTGCCAGCAGCTCCACAGGGTATGGAAACACCATATATTTT. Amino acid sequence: CASSSTGYGNTIYF.

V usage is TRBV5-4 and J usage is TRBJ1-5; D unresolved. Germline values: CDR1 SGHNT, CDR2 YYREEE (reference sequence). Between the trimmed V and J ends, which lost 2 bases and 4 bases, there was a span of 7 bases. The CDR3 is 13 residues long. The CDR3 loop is CASSLSPNQPQHF. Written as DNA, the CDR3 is TGTGCCAGCAGCTTATCCCCTAATCAGCCCCAGCATTTT.

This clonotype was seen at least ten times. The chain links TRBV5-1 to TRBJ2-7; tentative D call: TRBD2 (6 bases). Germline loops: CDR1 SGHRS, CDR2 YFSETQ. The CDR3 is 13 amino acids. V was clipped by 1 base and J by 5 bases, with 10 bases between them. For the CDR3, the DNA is TGCGCCAGCAGCTTGCCGGGAGCGGACGAGCAGTACTTC. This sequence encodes CASSLPGADEQYF.

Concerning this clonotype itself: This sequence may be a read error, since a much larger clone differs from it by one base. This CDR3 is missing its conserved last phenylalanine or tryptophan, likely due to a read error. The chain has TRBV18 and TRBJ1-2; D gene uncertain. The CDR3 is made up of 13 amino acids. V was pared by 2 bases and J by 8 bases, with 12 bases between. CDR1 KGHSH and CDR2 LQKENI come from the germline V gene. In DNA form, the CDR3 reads TGTGCCAGCTCACCAGTTCCTTTAGGAGGCTACACCCTC. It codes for CASSPVPLGGYTL.

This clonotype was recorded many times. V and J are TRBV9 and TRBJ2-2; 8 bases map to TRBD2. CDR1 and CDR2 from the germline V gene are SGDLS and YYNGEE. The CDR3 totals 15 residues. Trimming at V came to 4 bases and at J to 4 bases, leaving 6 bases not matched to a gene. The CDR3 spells CASSIAGTGTGELFF. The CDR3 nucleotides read TGTGCCAGCAGCATAGCGGGGACGGGCACCGGGGAGCTGTTTTTT.

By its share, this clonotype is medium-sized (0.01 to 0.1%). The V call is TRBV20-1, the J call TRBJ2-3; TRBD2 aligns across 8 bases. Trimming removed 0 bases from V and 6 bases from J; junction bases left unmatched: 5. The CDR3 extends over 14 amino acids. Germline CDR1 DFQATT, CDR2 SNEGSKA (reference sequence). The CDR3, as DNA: TGCAGTGCTAGAGATGGGGCGGGAGGCGATACGCAGTATTTT. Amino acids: CSARDGAGGDTQYF.

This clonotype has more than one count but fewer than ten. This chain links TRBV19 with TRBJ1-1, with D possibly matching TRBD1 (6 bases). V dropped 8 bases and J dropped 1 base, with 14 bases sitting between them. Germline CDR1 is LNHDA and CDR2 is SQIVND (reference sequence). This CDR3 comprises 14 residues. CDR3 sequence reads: CASGWGQSNTEAFF. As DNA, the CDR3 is TGTGCCAGTGGATGGGGGCAGTCGAACACTGAAGCTTTCTTT.

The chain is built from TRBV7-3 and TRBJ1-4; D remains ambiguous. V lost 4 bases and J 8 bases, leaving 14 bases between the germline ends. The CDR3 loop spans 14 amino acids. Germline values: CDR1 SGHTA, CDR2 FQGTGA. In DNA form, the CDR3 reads TGTGCCAGCAGCTACGACACCGGTTTGGAAAAACTGTTTTTT. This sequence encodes CASSYDTGLEKLFF.

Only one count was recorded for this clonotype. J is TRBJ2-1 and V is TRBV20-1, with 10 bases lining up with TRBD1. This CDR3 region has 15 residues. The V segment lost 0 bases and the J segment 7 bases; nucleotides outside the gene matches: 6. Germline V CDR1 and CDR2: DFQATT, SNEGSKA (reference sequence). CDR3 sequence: CSARDVDRGSNEQFF. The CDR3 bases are TGCAGTGCTAGAGATGTGGACAGGGGGTCAAATGAGCAGTTCTTC.

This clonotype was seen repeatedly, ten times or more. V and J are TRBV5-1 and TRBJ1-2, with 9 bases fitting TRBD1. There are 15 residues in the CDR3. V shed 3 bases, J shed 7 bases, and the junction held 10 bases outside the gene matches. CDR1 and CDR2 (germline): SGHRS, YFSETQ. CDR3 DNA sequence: TGCGCCAGCAGCTCATCGGGGACAGGGATTGGTGGCTACACCTTC. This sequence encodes CASSSSGTGIGGYTF.

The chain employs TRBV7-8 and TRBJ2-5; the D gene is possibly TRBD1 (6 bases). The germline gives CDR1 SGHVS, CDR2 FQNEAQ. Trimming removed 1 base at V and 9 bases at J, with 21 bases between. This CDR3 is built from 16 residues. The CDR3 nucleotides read TGTGCCAGCAGCTTAGGGGCAGGGGCTCACAATCAGCCCCAGTACTTC. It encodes CASSLGAGAHNQPQYF.

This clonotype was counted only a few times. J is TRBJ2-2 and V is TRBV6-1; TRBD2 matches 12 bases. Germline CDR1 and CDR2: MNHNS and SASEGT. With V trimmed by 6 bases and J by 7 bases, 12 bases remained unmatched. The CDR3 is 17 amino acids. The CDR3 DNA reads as TGTGCCAGCAGCCCCCTAGCGGGGGGGCCCAGAATCGGGGAGCTGTTTTTT. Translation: CASSPLAGGPRIGELFF.

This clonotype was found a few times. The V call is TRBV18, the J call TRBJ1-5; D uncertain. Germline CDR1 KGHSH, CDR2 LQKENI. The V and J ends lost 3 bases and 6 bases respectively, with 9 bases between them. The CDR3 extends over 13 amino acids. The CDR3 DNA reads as TGTGCCAGCTCACCGGGTGAGAGTCAGCCCCAGCATTTT. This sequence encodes CASSPGESQPQHF.

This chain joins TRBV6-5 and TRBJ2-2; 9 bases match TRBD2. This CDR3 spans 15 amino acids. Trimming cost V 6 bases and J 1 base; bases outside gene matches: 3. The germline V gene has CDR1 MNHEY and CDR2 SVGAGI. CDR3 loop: CASRLAGQNTGELFF. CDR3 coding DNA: TGTGCCAGCAGGCTAGCGGGGCAGAACACCGGGGAGCTGTTTTTT.

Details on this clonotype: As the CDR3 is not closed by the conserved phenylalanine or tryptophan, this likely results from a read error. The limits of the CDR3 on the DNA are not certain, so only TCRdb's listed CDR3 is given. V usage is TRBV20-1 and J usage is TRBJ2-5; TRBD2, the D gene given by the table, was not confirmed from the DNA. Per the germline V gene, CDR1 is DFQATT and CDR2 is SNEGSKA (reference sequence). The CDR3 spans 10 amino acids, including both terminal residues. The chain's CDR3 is CSASRVGTNS.

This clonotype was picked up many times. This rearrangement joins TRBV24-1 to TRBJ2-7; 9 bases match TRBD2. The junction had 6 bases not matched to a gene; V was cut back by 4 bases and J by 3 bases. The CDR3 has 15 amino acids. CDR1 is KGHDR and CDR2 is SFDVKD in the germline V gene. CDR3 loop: CATSDPLAGSYEQYF. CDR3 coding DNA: TGTGCCACCAGTGACCCGCTAGCGGGGAGCTACGAGCAGTACTTC.